This TCR beta chain came from a study of blood T cell repertoires in COVID-19. This table comes from immunoSEQ multiplex PCR, and its TCRdb copy is limited to in-frame clones, with some not included. Of over 200,000 clones in the sample, around 80% are singletons; the top ten hold 4.5% to 5.5%. Germline assignment: CDR1 MNHEY and CDR2 SMNVEV (reference sequence). J was trimmed by 5 bases and V by 4 bases; bases with no gene match: 10. The CDR3 extends over 16 amino acids. The table lists this clone with a count of one. Sequencing was performed on peripheral blood. The chain combines TRBV27 with TRBJ2-7; 11 bases match TRBD2. This clonotype was sampled from a human donor in a cohort sampled during active COVID-19. Here the CDR3 DNA reads TGTGCCAGCAGTTCGGTAGCGGGAGGGCCTCTAAACGAGCAGTACTTC. This codes for CASSSVAGGPLNEQYF.